Listed below are T cell receptor beta chains from one sample, sequenced in a study of T cells after yellow fever vaccination. TCRdb re-called the 5' RACE reads through MiXCR, storing one row per CDR3 protein. The profile shows 95,000 to 150,000 distinct CDR3 sequences, about 8.8% of them singletons. The sample in question was CD8+ T cells sorted from PBMCs, obtained on the day of the yellow fever booster vaccination. The receptor source for this set is a man younger than 35 who received the YFV17D yellow fever vaccine. Each CDR3 is given with its conserved first and last residue. Fields, in order: V gene, D gene, clone size, J gene, CDR3 protein, CDR3 DNA. A D gene is named only where the DNA matches it firmly. Clone size is not always given. Where it is, it says once, few, many or a class for expanded clones.

v_call: TRBV6-5; d_call: TRBD1; clone_size: NA; j_call: TRBJ1-2; cdr3_aa: CASGFFLSGQGEHGYTF; cdr3_nt: TGTGCCAGCGGCTTTTTTTTATCAGGACAGGGGGAACATGGCTACACCTTC
v_call: TRBV4-1; d_call: NA; clone_size: few; j_call: TRBJ2-2; cdr3_aa: CASSQKLSGGFNTGELFF; cdr3_nt: TGCGCCAGCAGCCAAAAGTTATCGGGGGGCTTTAACACCGGGGAGCTGTTTTTT
v_call: TRBV11-2; d_call: TRBD1; clone_size: few; j_call: TRBJ2-3; cdr3_aa: CASSPRTGRGYTDTQYF; cdr3_nt: TGTGCCAGCAGCCCACGGACAGGGAGAGGGTACACAGATACGCAGTATTTT
v_call: TRBV7-2; d_call: NA; clone_size: NA; j_call: TRBJ1-5; cdr3_aa: CASSLTDLSNQPQHF; cdr3_nt: TGTGCCAGCAGCCTCACGGACCTTTCGAATCAGCCCCAGCATTTT
v_call: TRBV6-2/TRBV6-3; d_call: TRBD1; clone_size: few; j_call: TRBJ2-1; cdr3_aa: CASSDRDRAFRNEQFF; cdr3_nt: TGTGCCAGCAGCGACCGGGACAGGGCGTTCAGAAATGAGCAGTTCTTC
v_call: TRBV6-4; d_call: NA; clone_size: many; j_call: TRBJ2-6; cdr3_aa: CASSDGSGANVLTF; cdr3_nt: TGTGCCAGCAGTGACGGATCTGGGGCCAACGTCCTGACTTTC
v_call: TRBV5-1; d_call: NA; clone_size: NA; j_call: TRBJ2-5; cdr3_aa: CASSLFVEETQYF; cdr3_nt: TGCGCCAGCAGCTTGTTTGTTGAGGAGACCCAGTACTTC
v_call: TRBV7-2; d_call: NA; clone_size: few; j_call: TRBJ1-1; cdr3_aa: CASSLVPVSTEAFF; cdr3_nt: TGTGCCAGCAGCTTAGTCCCAGTTTCCACTGAAGCTTTCTTT
v_call: TRBV6-2/TRBV6-3; d_call: NA; clone_size: NA; j_call: TRBJ2-1; cdr3_aa: CASSSLTGSNEQFF; cdr3_nt: TGTGCCAGCAGTTCCCTTACGGGAAGCAATGAGCAGTTCTTC
v_call: TRBV6-4; d_call: TRBD1; clone_size: NA; j_call: TRBJ1-2; cdr3_aa: CASRTGTGDIGYTF; cdr3_nt: TGTGCCAGCAGGACCGGGACAGGAGACATTGGCTACACCTTC
v_call: TRBV4-2; d_call: NA; clone_size: NA; j_call: TRBJ2-7; cdr3_aa: CASSQDRSYEQYF; cdr3_nt: TGTGCCAGCAGCCAAGATCGGAGCTACGAGCAGTACTTC
v_call: TRBV20-1; d_call: NA; clone_size: many; j_call: TRBJ2-6; cdr3_aa: CSASRTGISGANVLTF; cdr3_nt: TGCAGTGCCAGCCGAACAGGTATCTCTGGGGCCAACGTCCTGACTTTC
v_call: TRBV4-3; d_call: NA; clone_size: few; j_call: TRBJ2-6; cdr3_aa: CASSQDGVPGANVLTF; cdr3_nt: TGCGCCAGCAGCCAAGACGGAGTGCCTGGGGCCAACGTCCTGACTTTC
v_call: TRBV9; d_call: NA; clone_size: NA; j_call: TRBJ2-3; cdr3_aa: CASSVELATDTQYF; cdr3_nt: TGTGCCAGCAGCGTAGAGCTAGCCACAGATACGCAGTATTTT
v_call: TRBV20-1; d_call: NA; clone_size: few; j_call: TRBJ1-2; cdr3_aa: CSARDKKGVGYGYTF; cdr3_nt: TGCAGTGCTAGAGATAAGAAAGGGGTGGGCTATGGCTACACCTTC
v_call: TRBV4-2; d_call: NA; clone_size: NA; j_call: TRBJ2-7; cdr3_aa: CASSQDLTAYEQYF; cdr3_nt: TGTGCCAGCAGCCAAGACTTGACAGCCTACGAGCAGTACTTC
v_call: TRBV5-1; d_call: NA; clone_size: NA; j_call: TRBJ2-7; cdr3_aa: CASPSRVHEQYF; cdr3_nt: TGCGCCAGCCCTAGCAGGGTCCACGAGCAGTACTTC
v_call: TRBV24-1; d_call: NA; clone_size: few; j_call: TRBJ2-3; cdr3_aa: CATSDFGAQYF; cdr3_nt: TGTGCCACCAGTGATTTTGGTGCGCAGTATTTT
v_call: TRBV4-1; d_call: NA; clone_size: few; j_call: TRBJ2-2; cdr3_aa: CASSQEEGSRGQNTGELFF; cdr3_nt: TGCGCCAGCAGCCAAGAGGAGGGTTCGAGGGGACAGAACACCGGGGAGCTGTTTTTT
v_call: TRBV4-1; d_call: NA; clone_size: few; j_call: TRBJ1-4; cdr3_aa: CASSRTYRDLFEKLFF; cdr3_nt: TGCGCCAGCAGCCGGACATACCGGGACCTATTTGAAAAACTGTTTTTT
v_call: TRBV6-5; d_call: NA; clone_size: many; j_call: TRBJ1-2; cdr3_aa: CASSSAEGGGYTF; cdr3_nt: TGTGCCAGCAGCTCCGCAGAGGGAGGTGGCTACACCTTC